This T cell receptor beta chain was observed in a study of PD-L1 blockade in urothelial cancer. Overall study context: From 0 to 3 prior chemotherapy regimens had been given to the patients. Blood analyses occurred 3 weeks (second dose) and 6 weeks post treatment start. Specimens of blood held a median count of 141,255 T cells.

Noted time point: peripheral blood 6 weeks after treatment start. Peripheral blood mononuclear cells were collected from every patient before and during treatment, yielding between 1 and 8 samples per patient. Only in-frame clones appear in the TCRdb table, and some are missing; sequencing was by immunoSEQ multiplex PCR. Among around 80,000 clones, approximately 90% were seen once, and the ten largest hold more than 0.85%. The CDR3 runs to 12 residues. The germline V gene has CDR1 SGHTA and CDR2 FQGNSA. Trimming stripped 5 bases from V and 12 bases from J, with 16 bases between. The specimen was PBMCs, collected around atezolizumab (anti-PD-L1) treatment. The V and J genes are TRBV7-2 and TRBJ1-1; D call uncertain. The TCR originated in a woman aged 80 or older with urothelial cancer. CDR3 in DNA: TGTGCCAGCAGCGAAGGAGGAATTGGGTCTTTCTTT. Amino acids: CASSEGGIGSFF.